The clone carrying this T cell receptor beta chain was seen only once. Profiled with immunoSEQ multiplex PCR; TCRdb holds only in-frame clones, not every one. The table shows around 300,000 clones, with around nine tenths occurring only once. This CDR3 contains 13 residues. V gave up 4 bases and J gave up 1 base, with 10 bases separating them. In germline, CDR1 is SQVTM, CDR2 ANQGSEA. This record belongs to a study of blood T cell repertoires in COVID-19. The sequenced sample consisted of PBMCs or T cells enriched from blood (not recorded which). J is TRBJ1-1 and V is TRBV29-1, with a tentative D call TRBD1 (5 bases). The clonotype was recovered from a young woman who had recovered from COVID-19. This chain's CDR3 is CSVVGGSNTEAFF. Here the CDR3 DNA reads TGCAGCGTTGTGGGGGGGTCGAACACTGAAGCTTTCTTT.